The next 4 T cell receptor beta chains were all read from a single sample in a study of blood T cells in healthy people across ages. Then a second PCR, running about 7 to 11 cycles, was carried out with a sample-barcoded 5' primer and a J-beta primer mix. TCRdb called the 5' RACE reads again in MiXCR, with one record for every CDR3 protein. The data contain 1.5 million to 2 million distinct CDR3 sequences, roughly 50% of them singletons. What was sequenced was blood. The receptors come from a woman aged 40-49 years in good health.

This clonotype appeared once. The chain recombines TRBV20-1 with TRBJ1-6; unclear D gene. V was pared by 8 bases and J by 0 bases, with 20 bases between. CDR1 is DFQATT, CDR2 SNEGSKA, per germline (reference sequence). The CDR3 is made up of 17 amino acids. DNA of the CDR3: TGCAGTCTGAAGCCGCCCGCGGCGTCCTCCTATAATTCACCCCTCCACTTT. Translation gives CSLKPPAASSYNSPLHF.

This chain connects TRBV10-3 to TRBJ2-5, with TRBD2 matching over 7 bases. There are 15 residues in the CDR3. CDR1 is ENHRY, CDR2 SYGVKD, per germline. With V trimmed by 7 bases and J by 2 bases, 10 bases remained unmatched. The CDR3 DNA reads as TGTGCCATCAAGGGAGGGGATCCGGAACAAGAGACCCAGTACTTC. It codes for CAIKGGDPEQETQYF.

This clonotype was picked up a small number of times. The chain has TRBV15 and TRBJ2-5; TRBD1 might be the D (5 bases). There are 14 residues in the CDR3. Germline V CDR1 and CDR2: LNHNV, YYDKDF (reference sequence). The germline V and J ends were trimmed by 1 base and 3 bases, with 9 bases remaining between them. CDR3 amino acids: CATSRGTPEETQYF. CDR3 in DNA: TGTGCCACCAGCAGAGGGACACCCGAAGAGACCCAGTACTTC.

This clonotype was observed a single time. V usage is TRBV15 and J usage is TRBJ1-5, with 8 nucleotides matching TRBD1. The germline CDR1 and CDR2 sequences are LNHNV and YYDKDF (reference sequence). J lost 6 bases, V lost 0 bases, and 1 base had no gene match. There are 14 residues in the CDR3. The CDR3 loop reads CATSRDRGRQPQHF. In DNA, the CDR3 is TGTGCCACCAGCAGAGACAGGGGGCGTCAGCCCCAGCATTTT. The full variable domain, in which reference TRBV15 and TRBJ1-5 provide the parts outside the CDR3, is DAMVIQNPRYQVTQFGKPVTLSCSQTLNHNVMYWYQQKSSQAPKLLFHYYDKDFNNEADTPDNFQSRRPNTSFCFLDIRSPGLGDTAMYLCATSRDRGRQPQHFGDGTRLSIL.